The source of this TCR beta chain is a study of blood T cells in healthy people across ages. Using a J-beta primer mix together with a sample-barcoded 5' primer, a second PCR was run for about 6 to 11 cycles. TCRdb reprocessed the 5' RACE reads via MiXCR and lists one record per CDR3 protein. The table records over a million distinct CDR3 sequences, less than 45% of them present only once. V lost 3 bases, J lost 0 bases, and 11 bases lay in between. Germline loops: CDR1 MNHNS, CDR2 SASEGT. The CDR3 runs to 15 residues. The chain employs TRBV6-1 and TRBJ1-1; maybe TRBD1 (5 bases). The sequenced material came from blood. The TCR originated in a woman aged 18-29 years in good health. The CDR3 DNA reads as TGTGCCAGCAGTGATACAGGCCACATGAACACTGAAGCTTTCTTT. Its translation is CASSDTGHMNTEAFF.